This TCR beta chain emerged from a study of T cells in Graves' hyperthyroidism and ophthalmopathy (dated by TCRdb to between 2018 and 2021). Turning to the overall study: Peripheral blood was collected at initial diagnosis, before any treatment. To identify distinguishing TCR V-J signatures, a discovery cohort of around 100 patients was used, comprising roughly 45 with Graves' ophthalmopathy and 57 with stable Graves' hyperthyroidism. Prospective prediction of ophthalmopathy was tested in an independent validation cohort consisting of roughly 19 hyperthyroidism patients and some 15 patients who later progressed to ophthalmopathy. The 90 to 100 discovery patients were randomly split 7:3 into training and test sets. In addition, the study compared T-cell repertoires in thyroid tissue and in blood from roughly 6 Graves' hyperthyroidism patients. After sampling, hyperthyroidism patients received methimazole starting at 30 mg daily, and ophthalmopathy patients received high-dose intravenous methylprednisolone. The paper reports TCR Vbeta CDR3 sequencing of 135 peripheral blood samples: fewer than 50 ophthalmopathy, around 80 hyperthyroidism and around 17 progressor patients. Points the paper makes about the study in general: No statistical method was used to set the sample size in advance, and investigators knew the group allocation. Most expanded thyroid clonotypes (frequency above 0.001) were also detected in blood, a finding suggesting that blood repertoires may reflect thyroid immune responses. In validation, the model predicted progression to ophthalmopathy a median of 6.5 months before onset, with roughly 71% sensitivity and roughly 72% specificity. In cross-validation, a model built on a 13 V-J signature told ophthalmopathy apart from stable hyperthyroidism with under 90% sensitivity and about 81% specificity, and in testing the same model reached 80%/75%.

This clonotype was detected ten times or more. There is no known antigen for this receptor. The input lacks base qualities; no much larger clone sits a single base away. The germline V gene yields SNHLY for CDR1 and FYNNEI for CDR2. The CDR3 covers 14 residues, taking in both the cysteine and the phenylalanine. Just the 42-base CDR3 DNA is kept, in frame starting at base 1. V is pruned by 7 bases and J by 1 base, leaving 1 base of the junction without a gene match. Stable Graves' hyperthyroidism was defined as the absence of progression to ophthalmopathy over 18 months of follow-up. The hyperthyroidism patients were between 18 and 65 years old and newly diagnosed, with a disease duration of less than 2 months. The study excluded patients with uncontrolled infections, other autoimmune diseases, pregnancy or lactation. Diagnoses were established on the basis of clinical symptoms, serum thyroxine and TRAb, thyroid ultrasound, and orbital computed tomography. PBMCs were isolated from roughly 10 ml of fresh peripheral blood by Ficoll-Paque density gradient centrifugation. Total RNA was extracted with Trizol reagent, and quality was checked on an Agilent 2100 Bioanalyzer.

TCR beta CDR3 regions were amplified from RNA transcripts. A first-round RT-PCR of the TCR CDR3 used the HTBI primer set with the Qiagen OneStep RT-PCR kit. Libraries were constructed in a second round of multiplex PCR, after which size selection and purification were carried out. Sequencing of the libraries was done on an Illumina HiSeq2000 using paired-end 100 bp reads. The original methods were these. Raw data were processed with SOAPnuke, discarding reads with adapters, uncalled bases, mean Phred below 15, or no exact constant-primer or identifier match. High-quality paired reads were merged using COPE v1.2.5, and each unique nucleotide sequence was defined as a clonotype. Clonotypes were aligned to IMGT TRBV, TRBD and TRBJ reference segments using MiTCR v1.1. Only V-J combinations with frequency above 0.0001, covering about 99% of repertoires, were analysed. The TCS score was defined as the ratio of F50 (clonal expansion) to E x V (chaos), calculated using BLOSUM62-based TCRdist between CDR3 peptides within each V-J. Welch's t-statistics and random forest reduced roughly 530 V-J features to under 15, which were used in a naive Bayes classifier (R e1071). The public reads were run again by TCRdb, first through fastp at Q25 and then through MiXCR, and only productive beta chains were kept. Rows with a matching CDR3 protein are joined into one entry that keeps the most common DNA and genes. Here the V and J calls rest on TCRdb's processing, not on the authors' analysis. The table for this sample lists under 800,000 distinct CDR3 sequences; 14% of them were counted only once. The top ten constitute 10% of the sample.

The V gene is TRBV2 and the J gene is TRBJ2-3; 11 bases in the junction line up with TRBD2. Sequencing was done on a sample of blood. The clonotype originates from a woman aged 18-29 years with Graves' hyperthyroidism. The nucleotide sequence is TGTGCCAGCAAACTAGCGGGAGGCACAGATACGCAGTATTTT. The translation is CASKLAGGTDTQYF.